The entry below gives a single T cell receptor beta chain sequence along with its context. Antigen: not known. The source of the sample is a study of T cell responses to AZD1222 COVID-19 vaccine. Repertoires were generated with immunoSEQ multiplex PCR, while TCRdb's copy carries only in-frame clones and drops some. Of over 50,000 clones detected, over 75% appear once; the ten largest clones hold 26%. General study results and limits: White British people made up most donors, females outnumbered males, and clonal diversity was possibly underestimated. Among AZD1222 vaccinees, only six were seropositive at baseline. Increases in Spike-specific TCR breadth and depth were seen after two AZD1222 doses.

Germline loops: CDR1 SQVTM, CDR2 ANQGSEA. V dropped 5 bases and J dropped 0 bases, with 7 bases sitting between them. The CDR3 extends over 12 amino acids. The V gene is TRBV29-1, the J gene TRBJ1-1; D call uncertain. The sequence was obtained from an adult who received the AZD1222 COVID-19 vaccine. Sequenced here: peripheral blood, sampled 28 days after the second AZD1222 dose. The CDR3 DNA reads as TGCAGCGTTAGGATGGTGAACACTGAAGCTTTCTTT. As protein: CSVRMVNTEAFF.